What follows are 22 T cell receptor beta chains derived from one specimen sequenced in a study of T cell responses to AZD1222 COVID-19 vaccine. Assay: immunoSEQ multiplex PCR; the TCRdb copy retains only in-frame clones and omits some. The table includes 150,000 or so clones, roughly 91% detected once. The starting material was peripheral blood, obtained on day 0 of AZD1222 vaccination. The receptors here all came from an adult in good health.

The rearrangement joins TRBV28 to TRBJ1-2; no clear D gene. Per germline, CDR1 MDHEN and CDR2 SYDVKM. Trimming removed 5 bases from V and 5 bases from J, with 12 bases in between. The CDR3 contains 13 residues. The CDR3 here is CASSADTRYGYTF. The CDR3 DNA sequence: TGTGCCAGCAGTGCAGACACAAGGTATGGCTACACCTTC.

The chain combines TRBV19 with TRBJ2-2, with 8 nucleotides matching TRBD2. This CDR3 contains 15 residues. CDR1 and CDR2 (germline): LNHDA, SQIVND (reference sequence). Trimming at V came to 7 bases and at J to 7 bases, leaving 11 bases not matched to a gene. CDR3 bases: TGTGCCAGTAAGGGAGTAGCGGGGCTCGGCGGGGAGCTGTTTTTT. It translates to CASKGVAGLGGELFF.

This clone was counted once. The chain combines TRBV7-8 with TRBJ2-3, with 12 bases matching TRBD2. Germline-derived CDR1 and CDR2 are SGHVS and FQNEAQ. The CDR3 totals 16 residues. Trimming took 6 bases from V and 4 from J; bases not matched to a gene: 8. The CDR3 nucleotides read TGTGCCAGCAGGGGAGCTAGCGGGAGGGCATCAGATACGCAGTATTTT. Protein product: CASRGASGRASDTQYF. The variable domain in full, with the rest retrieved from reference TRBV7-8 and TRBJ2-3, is GAGVSQSPRYKVAKRGQDVALRCDPISGHVSLFWYQQALGQGPEFLTYFQNEAQLDKSGLPSDRFFAERPEGSVSTLKIQRTQQEDSAVYLCASRGASGRASDTQYFGPGTRLTVL.

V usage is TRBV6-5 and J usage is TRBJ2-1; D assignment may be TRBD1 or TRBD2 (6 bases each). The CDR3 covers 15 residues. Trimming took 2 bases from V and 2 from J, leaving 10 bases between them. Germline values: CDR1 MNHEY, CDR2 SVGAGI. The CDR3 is CASSYRGTPYNEQFF. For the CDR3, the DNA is TGTGCCAGCAGTTACCGCGGGACACCCTACAATGAGCAGTTCTTC.

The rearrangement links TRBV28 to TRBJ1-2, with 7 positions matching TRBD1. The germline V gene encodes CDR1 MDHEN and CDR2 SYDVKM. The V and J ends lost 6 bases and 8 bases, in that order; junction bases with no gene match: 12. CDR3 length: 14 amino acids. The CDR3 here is CASSRGAGGIGYTF. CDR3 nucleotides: TGTGCCAGCAGCAGAGGGGCAGGGGGGATCGGCTACACCTTC.

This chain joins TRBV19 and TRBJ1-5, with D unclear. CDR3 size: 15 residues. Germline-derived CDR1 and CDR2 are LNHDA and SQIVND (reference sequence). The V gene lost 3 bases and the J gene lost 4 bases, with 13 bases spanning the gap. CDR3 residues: CASSMSRPGNQPQHF. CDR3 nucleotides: TGTGCCAGTAGTATGAGTCGACCGGGGAATCAGCCCCAGCATTTT. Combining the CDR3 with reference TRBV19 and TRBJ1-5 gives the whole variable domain DGGITQSPKYLFRKEGQNVTLSCEQNLNHDAMYWYRQDPGQGLRLIYYSQIVNDFQKGDIAEGYSVSREKKESFPLTVTSAQKNPTAFYLCASSMSRPGNQPQHFGDGTRLSIL.

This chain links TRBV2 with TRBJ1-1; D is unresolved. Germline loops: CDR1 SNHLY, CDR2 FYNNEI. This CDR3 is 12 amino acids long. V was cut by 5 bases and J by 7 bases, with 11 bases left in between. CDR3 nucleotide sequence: TGTGCCAGCAGTTCCGACGGGATTGAAGCTTTCTTT. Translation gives CASSSDGIEAFF.

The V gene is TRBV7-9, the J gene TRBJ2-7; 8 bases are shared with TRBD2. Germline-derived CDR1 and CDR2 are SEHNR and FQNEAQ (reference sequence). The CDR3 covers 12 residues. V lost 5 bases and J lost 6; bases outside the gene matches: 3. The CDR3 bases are TGTGCCAGCAGCCGGGGGGGTTTCGAGCAGTACGTC. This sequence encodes CASSRGGFEQYV.

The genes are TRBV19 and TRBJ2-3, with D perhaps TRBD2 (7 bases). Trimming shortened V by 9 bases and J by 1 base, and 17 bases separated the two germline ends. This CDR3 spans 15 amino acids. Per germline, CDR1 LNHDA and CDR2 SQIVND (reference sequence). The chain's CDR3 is CASRGGGAGTDTQYF. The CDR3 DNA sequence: TGTGCCAGCCGGGGAGGGGGGGCCGGCACAGATACGCAGTATTTT.

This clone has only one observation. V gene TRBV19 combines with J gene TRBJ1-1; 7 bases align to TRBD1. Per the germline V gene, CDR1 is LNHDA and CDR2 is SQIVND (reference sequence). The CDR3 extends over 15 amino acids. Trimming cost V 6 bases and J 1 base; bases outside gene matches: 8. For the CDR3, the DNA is TGTGCCAGTAGAGTGACAGGGAGTGAGAACACTGAAGCTTTCTTT. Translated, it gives CASRVTGSENTEAFF.

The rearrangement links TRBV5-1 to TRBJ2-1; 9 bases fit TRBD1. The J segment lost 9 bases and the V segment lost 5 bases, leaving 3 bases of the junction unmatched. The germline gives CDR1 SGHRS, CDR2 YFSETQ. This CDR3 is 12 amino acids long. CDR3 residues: CASRADRGEQFF. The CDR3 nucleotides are TGCGCCAGCAGAGCGGACAGGGGTGAGCAGTTCTTC.

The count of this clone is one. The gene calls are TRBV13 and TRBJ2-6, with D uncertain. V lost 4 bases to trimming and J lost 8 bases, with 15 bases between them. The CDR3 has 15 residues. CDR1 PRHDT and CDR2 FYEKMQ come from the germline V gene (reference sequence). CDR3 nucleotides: TGTGCCAGCAGCTCGCAAGCACCCAGGACCAACGTCCTGACTTTC. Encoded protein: CASSSQAPRTNVLTF. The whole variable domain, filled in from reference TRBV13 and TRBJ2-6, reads AAGVIQSPRHLIKEKRETATLKCYPIPRHDTVYWYQQGPGQDPQFLISFYEKMQSDKGSIPDRFSAQQFSDYHSELNMSSLELGDSALYFCASSSQAPRTNVLTFGAGSRLTVL.

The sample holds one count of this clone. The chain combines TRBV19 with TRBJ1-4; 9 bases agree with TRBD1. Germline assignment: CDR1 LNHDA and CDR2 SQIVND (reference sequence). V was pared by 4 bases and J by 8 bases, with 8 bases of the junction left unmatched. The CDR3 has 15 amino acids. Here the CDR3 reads CASSTPGQGREKLFF. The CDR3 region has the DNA TGTGCCAGTAGTACGCCGGGACAGGGAAGGGAAAAACTGTTTTTT.

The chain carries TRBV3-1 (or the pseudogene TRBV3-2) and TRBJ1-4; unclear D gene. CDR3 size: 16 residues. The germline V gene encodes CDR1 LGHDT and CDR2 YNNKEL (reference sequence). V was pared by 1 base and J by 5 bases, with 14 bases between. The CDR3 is CASSQAPGSLNEKLFF. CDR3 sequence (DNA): TGTGCCAGCAGCCAAGCCCCCGGGAGTTTGAATGAAAAACTGTTTTTT.

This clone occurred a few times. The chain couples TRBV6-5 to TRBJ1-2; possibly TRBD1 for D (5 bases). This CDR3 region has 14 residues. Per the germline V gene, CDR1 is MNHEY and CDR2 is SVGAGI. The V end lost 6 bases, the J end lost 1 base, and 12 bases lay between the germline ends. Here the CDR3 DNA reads TGTGCCAGCAGACCTGGGGGGAATAACTATGGCTACACCTTC. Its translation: CASRPGGNNYGYTF.

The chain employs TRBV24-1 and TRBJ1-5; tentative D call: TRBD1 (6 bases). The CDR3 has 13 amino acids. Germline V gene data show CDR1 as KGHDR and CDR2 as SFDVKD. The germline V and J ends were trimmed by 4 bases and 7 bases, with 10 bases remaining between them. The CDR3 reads CATSEGGRQPQHF. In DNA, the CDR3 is TGTGCCACCAGTGAGGGGGGCAGGCAGCCCCAGCATTTT.

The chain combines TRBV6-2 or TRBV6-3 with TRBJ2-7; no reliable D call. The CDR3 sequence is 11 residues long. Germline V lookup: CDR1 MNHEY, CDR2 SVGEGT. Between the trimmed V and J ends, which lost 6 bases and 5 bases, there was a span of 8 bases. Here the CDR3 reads CASSPFHEQYF. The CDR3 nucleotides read TGTGCCAGCAGCCCATTCCACGAGCAGTACTTC.

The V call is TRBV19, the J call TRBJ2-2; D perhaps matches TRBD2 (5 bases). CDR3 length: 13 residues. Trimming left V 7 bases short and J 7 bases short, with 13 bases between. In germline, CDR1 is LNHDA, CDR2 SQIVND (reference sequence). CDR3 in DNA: TGTGCCAGTAACCTCCTAGCCGGCGGGGAGCTGTTTTTT. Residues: CASNLLAGGELFF.

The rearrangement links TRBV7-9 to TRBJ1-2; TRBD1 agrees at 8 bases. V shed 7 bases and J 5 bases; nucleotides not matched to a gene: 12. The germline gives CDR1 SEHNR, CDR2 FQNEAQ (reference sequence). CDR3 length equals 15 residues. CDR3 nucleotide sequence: TGTGCCAGCAACTCTTACCAGGGGGCTGGTTATGGCTACACCTTC. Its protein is CASNSYQGAGYGYTF.

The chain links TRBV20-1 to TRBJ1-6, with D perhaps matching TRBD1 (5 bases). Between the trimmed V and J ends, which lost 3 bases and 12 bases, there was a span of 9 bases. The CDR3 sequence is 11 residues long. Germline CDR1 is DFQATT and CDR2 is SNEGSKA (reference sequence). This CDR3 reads CSASTQGPLHF. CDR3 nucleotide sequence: TGCAGTGCTAGTACTCAGGGACCCCTCCACTTT.

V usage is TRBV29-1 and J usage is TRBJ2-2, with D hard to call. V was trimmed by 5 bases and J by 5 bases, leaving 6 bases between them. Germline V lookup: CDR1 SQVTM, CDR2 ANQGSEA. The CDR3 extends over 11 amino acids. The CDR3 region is CSVRSTGELFF. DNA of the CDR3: TGCAGCGTTCGGTCGACCGGGGAGCTGTTTTTT.

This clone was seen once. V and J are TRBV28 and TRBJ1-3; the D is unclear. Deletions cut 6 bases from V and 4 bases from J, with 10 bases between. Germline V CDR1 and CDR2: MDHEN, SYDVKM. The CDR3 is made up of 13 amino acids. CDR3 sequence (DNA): TGTGCCAGCAGGGGTCCACGGGGAAACACCATATATTTT. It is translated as CASRGPRGNTIYF.